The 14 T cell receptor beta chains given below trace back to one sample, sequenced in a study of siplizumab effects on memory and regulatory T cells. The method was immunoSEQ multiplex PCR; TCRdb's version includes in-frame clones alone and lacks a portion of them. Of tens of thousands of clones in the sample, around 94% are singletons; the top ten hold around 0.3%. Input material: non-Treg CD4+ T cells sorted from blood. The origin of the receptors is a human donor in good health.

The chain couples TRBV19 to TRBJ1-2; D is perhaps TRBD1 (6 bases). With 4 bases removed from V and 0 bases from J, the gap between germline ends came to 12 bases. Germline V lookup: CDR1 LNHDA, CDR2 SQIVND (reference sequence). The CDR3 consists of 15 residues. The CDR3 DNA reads TGTGCCAGTAGTAAGGACAGCAGTTCTAACTATGGCTACACCTTC. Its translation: CASSKDSSSNYGYTF.

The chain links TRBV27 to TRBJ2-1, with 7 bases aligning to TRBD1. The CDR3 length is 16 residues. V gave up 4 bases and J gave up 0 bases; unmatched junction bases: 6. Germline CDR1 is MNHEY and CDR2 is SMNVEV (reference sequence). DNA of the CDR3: TGTGCCAGCAGTTCTTCACAGGGGCCCTCCTACAATGAGCAGTTCTTC. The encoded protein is CASSSSQGPSYNEQFF.

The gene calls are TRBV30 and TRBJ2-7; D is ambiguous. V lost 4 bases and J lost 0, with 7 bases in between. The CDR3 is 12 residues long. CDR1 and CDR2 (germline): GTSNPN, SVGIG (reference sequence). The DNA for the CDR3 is TGTGCCTGGACAGCTAGCTCCTACGAGCAGTACTTC. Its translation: CAWTASSYEQYF.

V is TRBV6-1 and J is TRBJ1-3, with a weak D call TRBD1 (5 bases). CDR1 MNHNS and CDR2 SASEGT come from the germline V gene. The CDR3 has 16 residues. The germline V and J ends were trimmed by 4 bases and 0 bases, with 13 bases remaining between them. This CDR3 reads CASSGRDESSGNTIYF. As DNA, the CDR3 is TGTGCCAGCAGTGGCCGGGACGAATCCTCTGGAAACACCATATATTTT.

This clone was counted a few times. The CDR3 DNA reads as TGTGCCTGGAGTCCAGGGCCTATGATATGGTCGGACACTGAAGCTTTCTTT. Translation: CAWSPGPMIWSDTEAFF. The chain is built from TRBV30 and TRBJ1-1; a weak D match, TRBD1 (5 bases). Trimming shortened V by 2 bases and J by 3 bases, and 22 bases separated the two germline ends. CDR3 size: 17 residues. CDR1 is GTSNPN and CDR2 is SVGIG in the germline V gene (reference sequence).

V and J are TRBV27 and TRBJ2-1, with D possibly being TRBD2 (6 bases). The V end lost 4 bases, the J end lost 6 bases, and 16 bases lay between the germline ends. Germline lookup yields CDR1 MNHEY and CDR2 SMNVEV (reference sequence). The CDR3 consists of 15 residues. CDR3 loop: CASSSLRERVNEQFF. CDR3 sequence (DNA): TGTGCCAGCAGTTCTCTCCGGGAGCGGGTCAATGAGCAGTTCTTC.

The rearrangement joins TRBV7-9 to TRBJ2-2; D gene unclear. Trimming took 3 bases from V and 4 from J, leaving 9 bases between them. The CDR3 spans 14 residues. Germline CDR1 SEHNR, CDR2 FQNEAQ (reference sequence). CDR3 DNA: TGTGCCAGCAGCTTTCTGACGGTCACCGGGGAGCTGTTTTTT. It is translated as CASSFLTVTGELFF.

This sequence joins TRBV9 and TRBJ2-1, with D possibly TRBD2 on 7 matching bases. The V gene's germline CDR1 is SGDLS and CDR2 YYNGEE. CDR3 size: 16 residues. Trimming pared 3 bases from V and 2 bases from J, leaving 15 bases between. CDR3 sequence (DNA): TGTGCCAGCAGCGCCCGGGGGGCAAACACCTACAATGAGCAGTTCTTC. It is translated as CASSARGANTYNEQFF.

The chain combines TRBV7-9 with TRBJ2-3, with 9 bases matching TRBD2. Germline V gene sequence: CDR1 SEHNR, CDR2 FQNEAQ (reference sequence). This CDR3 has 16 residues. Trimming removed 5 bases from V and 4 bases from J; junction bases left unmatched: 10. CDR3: CASSPRGRGGADTQYF. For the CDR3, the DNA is TGTGCCAGCAGCCCTAGAGGGCGGGGGGGGGCAGATACGCAGTATTTT.

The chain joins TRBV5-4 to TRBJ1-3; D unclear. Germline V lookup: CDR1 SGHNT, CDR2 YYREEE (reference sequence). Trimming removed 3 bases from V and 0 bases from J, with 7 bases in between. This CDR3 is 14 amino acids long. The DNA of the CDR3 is TGTGCCAGCAGCTCGTGGACCTCTGGAAACACCATATATTTT. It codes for CASSSWTSGNTIYF.

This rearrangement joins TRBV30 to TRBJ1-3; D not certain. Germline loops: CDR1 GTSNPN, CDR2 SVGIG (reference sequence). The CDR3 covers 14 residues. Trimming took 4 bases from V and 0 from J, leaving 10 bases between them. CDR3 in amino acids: CAWITGLSGNTIYF. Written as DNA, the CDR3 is TGTGCCTGGATTACTGGCCTCTCTGGAAACACCATATATTTT.

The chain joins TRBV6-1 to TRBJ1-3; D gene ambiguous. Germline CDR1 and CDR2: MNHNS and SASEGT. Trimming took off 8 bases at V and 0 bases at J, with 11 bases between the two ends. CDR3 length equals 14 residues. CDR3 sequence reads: CASGLNLSGNTIYF. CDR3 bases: TGTGCCAGCGGGTTAAATCTCTCTGGAAACACCATATATTTT.

Here the CDR3 reads CASSLRRTSRYGYTF. DNA of the CDR3: TGTGCCAGCAGCTTGCGGCGGACAAGTCGTTATGGCTACACCTTC. The chain uses TRBV5-6 and TRBJ1-2; the D gene is possibly TRBD1 (5 bases). V lost 1 base and J 5 bases, leaving 15 bases between the germline ends. Germline values: CDR1 SGHDT, CDR2 YYEEEE. The CDR3 sequence is 15 residues long.

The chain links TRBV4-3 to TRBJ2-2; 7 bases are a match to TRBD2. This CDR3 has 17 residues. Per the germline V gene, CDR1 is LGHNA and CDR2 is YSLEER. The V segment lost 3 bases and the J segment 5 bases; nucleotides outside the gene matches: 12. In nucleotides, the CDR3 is TGCGCCAGCAGCCACCCTGTCGGGGGAGGGTCGACCGGGGAGCTGTTTTTT. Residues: CASSHPVGGGSTGELFF.